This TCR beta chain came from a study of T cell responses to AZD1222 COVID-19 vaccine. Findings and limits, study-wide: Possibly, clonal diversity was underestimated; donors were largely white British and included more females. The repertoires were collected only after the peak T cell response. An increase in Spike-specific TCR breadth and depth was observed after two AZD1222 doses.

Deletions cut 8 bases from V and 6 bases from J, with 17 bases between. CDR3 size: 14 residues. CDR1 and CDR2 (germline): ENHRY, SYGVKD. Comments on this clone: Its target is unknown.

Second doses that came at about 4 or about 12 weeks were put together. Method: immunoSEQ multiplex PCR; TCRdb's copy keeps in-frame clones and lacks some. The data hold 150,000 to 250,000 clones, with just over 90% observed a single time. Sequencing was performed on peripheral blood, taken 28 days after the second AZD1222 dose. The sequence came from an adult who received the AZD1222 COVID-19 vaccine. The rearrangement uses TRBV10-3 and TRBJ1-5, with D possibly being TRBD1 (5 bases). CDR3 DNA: TGTGCCATCTCTAGAGGGGCGGTCGGTCAGCCCCAGCATTTT. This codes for CAISRGAVGQPQHF.